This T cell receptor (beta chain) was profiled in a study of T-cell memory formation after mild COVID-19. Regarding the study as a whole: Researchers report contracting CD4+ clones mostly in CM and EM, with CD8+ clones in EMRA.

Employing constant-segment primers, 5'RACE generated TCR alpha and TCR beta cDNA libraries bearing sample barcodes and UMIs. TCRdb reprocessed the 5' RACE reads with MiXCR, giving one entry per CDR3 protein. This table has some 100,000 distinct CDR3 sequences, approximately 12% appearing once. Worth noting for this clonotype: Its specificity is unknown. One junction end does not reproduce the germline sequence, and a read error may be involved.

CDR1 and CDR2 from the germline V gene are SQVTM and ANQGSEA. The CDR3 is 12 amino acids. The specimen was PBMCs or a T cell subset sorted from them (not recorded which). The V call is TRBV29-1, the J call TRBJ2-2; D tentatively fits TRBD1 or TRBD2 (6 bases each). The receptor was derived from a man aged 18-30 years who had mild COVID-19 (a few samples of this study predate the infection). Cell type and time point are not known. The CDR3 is CSVDRRGGELIF. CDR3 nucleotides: TGCAGCGTGGACAGAAGGGGCGGGGAGCTGATTTTT.